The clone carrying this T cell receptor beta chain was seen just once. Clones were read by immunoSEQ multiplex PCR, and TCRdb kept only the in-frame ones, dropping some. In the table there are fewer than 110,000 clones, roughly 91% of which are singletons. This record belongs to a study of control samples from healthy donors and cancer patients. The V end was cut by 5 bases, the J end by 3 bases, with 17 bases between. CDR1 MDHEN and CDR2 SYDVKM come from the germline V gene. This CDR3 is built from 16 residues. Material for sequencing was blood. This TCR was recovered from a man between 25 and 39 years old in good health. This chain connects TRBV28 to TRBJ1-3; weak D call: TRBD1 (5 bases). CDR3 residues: CASSLRGRAGGNTIYF. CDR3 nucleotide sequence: TGTGCCAGCAGTCTTCGGGGCAGGGCTGGTGGAAACACCATATATTTT.